The subject of this entry is one T cell receptor (beta chain). Its antigen remains unidentified. Patients with autoimmune history or systemic immunosuppression were excluded. This table comes from immunoSEQ multiplex PCR, and its TCRdb copy is limited to in-frame clones, with some not included. This sample has 2,000 or so clones, with 70% to 85% found just once. The sample originates from a study of OX40 agonist ivuxolimab in advanced cancers. Overall study context: Ivuxolimab, an agonistic anti-OX40 (CD134) antibody, was given to patients. Every 2 weeks, ivuxolimab was infused into the patients intravenously at between 0.01 and 10 mg/kg.

CDR1 is LNHNV, CDR2 YYDKDF, per germline (reference sequence). CDR3 size: 14 residues. The V segment lost 3 bases and the J segment 2 bases; nucleotides outside the gene matches: 1. Study-level points and caveats: Still undetermined is the antigen specificity of the expanded peripheral T cells.

The TCR was taken from an adult with an advanced solid tumor such as melanoma, head and neck, liver or kidney cancer. The J gene is TRBJ2-3, the V gene TRBV15; 8 bases align to TRBD2. The source was CD4+ or CD8+ T cells sorted from blood, collected in a trial of the OX40 agonist ivuxolimab. The CDR3 nucleotides are TGTGCCACCAGCAGCGGGAGGGCCACAGATACGCAGTATTTT. It is translated as CATSSGRATDTQYF.